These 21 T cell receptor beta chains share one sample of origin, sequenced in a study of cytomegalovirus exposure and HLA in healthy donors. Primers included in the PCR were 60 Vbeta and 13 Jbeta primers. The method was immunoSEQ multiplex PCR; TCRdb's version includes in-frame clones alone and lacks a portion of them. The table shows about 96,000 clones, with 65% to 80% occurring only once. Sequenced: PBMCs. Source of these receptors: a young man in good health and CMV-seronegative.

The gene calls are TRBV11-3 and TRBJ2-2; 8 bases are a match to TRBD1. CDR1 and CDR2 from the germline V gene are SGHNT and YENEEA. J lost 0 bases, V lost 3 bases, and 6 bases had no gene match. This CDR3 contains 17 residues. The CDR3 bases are TGTGCCAGCAGCTTCAGGGGGCCCATTGCGAACACCGGGGAGCTGTTTTTT. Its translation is CASSFRGPIANTGELFF.

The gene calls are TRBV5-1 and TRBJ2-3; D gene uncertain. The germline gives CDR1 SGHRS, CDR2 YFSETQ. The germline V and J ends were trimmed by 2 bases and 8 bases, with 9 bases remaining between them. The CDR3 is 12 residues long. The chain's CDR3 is CASSFNSGTQYF. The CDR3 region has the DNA TGCGCCAGCAGCTTTAATAGTGGTACGCAGTATTTT.

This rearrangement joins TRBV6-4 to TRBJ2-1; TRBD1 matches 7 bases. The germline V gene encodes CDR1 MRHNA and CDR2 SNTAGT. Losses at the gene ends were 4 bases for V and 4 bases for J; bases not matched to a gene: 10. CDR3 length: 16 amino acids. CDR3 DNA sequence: TGTGCCAGCAGTGCTGAGAGGGGGACAGCTTACAATGAGCAGTTCTTC. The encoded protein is CASSAERGTAYNEQFF.

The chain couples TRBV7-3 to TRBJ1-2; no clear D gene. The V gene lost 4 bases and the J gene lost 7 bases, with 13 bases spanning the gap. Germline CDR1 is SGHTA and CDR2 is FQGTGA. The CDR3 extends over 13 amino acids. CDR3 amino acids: CASSSVAGFGYTF. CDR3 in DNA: TGTGCCAGCAGCTCTGTCGCCGGGTTTGGCTACACCTTC. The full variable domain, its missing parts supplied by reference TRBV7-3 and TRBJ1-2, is GAGVSQTPSNKVTEKGKYVELRCDPISGHTALYWYRQSLGQGPEFLIYFQGTGAADDSGLPNDRFFAVRPEGSVSTLKIQRTERGDSAVYLCASSSVAGFGYTFGSGTRLTVV.

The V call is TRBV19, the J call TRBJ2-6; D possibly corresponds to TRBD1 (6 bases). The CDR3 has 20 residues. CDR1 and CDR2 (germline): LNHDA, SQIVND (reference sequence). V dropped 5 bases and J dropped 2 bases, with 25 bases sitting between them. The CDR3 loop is CASSDWTRQVQSPGANVLTF. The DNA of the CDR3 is TGTGCCAGTAGTGATTGGACCAGACAGGTCCAGTCCCCTGGGGCCAACGTCCTGACTTTC.

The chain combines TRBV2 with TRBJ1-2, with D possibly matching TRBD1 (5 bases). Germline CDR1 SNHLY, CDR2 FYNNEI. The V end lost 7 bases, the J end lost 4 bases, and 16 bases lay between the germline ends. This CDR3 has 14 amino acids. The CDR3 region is CASTGTGGIYGYTF. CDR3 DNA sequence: TGTGCCAGCACCGGGACTGGGGGGATCTATGGCTACACCTTC.

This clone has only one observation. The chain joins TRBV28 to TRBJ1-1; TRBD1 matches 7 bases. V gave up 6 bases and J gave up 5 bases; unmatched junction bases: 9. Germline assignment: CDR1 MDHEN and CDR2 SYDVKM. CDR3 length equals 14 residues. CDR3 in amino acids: CASSSTGQGTEAFF. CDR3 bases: TGTGCCAGCAGCTCGACAGGGCAGGGAACTGAAGCTTTCTTT.

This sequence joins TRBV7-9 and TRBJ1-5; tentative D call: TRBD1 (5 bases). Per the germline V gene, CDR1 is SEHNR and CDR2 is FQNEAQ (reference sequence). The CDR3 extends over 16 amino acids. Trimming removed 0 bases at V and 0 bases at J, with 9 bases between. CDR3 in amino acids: CASSLAQTDSNQPQHF. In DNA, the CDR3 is TGTGCCAGCAGCTTAGCGCAGACAGATAGCAATCAGCCCCAGCATTTT.

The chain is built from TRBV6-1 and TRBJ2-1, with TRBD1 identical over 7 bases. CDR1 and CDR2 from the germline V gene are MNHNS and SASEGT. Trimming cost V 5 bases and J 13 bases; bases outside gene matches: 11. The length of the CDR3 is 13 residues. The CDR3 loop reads CASSSDREDHQFF. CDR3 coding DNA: TGTGCCAGCAGTTCTGACAGGGAAGACCATCAGTTCTTC.

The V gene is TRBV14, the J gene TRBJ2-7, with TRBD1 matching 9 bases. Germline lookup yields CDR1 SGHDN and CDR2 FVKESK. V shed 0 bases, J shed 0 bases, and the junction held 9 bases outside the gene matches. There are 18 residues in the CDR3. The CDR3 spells CASSQDPGQGLSSYEQYF. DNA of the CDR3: TGTGCCAGCAGCCAAGATCCGGGACAGGGTTTGAGCTCCTACGAGCAGTACTTC.

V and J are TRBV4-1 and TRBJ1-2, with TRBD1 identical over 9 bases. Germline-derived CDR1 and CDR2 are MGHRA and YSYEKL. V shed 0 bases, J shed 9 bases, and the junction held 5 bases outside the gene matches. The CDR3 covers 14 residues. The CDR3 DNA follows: TGCGCCAGCAGCCAAGATCGAGGACAGGGGAGCTACACCTTC. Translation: CASSQDRGQGSYTF.

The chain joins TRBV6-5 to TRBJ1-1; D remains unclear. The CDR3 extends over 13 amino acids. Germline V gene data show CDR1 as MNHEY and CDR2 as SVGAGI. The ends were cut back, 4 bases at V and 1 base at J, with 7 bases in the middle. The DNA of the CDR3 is TGTGCCAGCAGTTCCCTAGGGAACACTGAAGCTTTCTTT. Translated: CASSSLGNTEAFF.

The CDR3 nucleotides are TGCAGTGTCGGACAGGAGTATGGCTACACCTTC. The encoded protein is CSVGQEYGYTF. The rearrangement links TRBV20-1 to TRBJ1-2; 7 bases map to TRBD1. The ends lost 7 bases at V and 5 bases at J; junction bases unmatched: 4. CDR1 is DFQATT, CDR2 SNEGSKA, per germline (reference sequence). This CDR3 comprises 11 residues.

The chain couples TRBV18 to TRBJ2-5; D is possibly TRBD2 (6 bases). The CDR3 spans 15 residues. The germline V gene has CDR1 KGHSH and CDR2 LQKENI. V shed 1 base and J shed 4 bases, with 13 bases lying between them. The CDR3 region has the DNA TGTGCCAGCTCACCACTTCACGGGAGCGGAGAGACCCAGTACTTC. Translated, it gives CASSPLHGSGETQYF.

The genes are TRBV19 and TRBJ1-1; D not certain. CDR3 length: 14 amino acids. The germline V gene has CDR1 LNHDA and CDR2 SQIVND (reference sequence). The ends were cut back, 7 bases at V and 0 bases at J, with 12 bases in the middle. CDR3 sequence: CASIPSGLNTEAFF. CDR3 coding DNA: TGTGCCAGTATCCCAAGCGGGTTGAACACTGAAGCTTTCTTT.

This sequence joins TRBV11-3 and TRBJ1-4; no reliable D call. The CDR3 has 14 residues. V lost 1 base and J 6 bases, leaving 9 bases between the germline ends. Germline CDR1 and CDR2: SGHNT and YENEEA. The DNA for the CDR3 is TGTGCCAGCAGCTTAGGAACCCGGGATGAAAAACTGTTTTTT. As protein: CASSLGTRDEKLFF.

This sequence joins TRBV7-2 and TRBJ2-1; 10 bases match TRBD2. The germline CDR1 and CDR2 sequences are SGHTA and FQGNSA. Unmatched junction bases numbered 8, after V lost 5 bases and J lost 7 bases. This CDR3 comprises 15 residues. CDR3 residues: CASSRSSGGRNEQFF. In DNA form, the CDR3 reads TGTGCCAGCAGCAGGTCTAGCGGGGGTCGGAATGAGCAGTTCTTC.

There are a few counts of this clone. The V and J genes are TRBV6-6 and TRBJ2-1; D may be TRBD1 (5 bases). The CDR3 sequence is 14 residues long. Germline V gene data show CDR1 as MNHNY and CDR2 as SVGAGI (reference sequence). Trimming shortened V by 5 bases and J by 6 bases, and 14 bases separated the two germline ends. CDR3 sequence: CASSTIGHFNEQFF. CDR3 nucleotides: TGTGCCAGCAGTACAATCGGACACTTCAATGAGCAGTTCTTC.

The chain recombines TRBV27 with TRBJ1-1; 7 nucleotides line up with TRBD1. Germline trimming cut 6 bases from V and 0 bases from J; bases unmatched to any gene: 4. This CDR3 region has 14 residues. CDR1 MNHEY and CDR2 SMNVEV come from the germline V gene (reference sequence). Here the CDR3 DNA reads TGTGCCAGCAGGCGACAGGGCATGAACACTGAAGCTTTCTTT. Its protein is CASRRQGMNTEAFF.

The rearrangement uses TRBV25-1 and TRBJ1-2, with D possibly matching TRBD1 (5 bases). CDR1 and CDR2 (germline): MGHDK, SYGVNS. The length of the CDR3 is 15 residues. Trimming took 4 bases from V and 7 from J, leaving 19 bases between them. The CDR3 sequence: CASSVSVGDWGGYTF. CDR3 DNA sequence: TGTGCCAGCAGTGTCTCGGTAGGGGATTGGGGTGGCTACACCTTC.

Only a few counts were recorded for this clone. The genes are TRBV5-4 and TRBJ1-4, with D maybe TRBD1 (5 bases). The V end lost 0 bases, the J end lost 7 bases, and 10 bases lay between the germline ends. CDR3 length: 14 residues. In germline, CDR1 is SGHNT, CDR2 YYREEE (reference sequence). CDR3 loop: CASSLDRLGEKLFF. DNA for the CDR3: TGTGCCAGCAGCTTGGACAGGTTGGGTGAAAAACTGTTTTTT.